This T cell receptor (beta chain) was sequenced in a study of T cells after yellow fever vaccination. Study-wide points: In post-booster samples, most primary-vaccination clones reappeared (96% CD4, roughly 89% CD8).

This clonotype was seen more than once but under ten times. Its antigen is unknown. CDR3 length: 13 amino acids. Germline V CDR1 and CDR2: SGHTA, FQGTGA. Deletions cut 5 bases from V and 8 bases from J, with 13 bases between. TCR cDNA, made by 5'RACE template switching, carried an added universal primer site and UMIs. TCRdb passed the 5' RACE reads through MiXCR, listing each CDR3 protein once. Altogether hundreds of thousands of distinct CDR3 sequences are present, about 9.5% being singletons, with the ten largest covering about a sixth. The source of this sequence is a man younger than 30 who received the YFV17D yellow fever vaccine. This chain joins TRBV7-3 and TRBJ2-1; D possibly corresponds to TRBD1 (7 bases). The specimen was PBMCs, collected on the day of the first yellow fever vaccination. The CDR3 sequence: CASSPDREDEQFF. The CDR3 nucleotides read TGTGCCAGCAGCCCTGACAGGGAGGATGAGCAGTTCTTC. The whole variable domain, filled in from reference TRBV7-3 and TRBJ2-1, reads GAGVSQTPSNKVTEKGKYVELRCDPISGHTALYWYRQSLGQGPEFLIYFQGTGAADDSGLPNDRFFAVRPEGSVSTLKIQRTERGDSAVYLCASSPDREDEQFFGPGTRLTVL.